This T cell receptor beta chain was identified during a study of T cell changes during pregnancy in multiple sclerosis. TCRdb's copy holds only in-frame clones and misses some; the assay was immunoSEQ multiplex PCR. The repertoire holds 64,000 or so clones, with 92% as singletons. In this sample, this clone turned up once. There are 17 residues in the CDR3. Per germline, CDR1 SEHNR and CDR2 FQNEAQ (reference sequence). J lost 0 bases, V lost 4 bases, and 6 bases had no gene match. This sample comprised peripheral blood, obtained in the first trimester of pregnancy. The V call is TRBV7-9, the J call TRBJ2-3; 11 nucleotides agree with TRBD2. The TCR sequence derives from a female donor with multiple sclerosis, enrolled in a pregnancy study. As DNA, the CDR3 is TGTGCCAGCAGCTCCCGACTAGCGGGGACTAGCACAGATACGCAGTATTTT. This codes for CASSSRLAGTSTDTQYF.